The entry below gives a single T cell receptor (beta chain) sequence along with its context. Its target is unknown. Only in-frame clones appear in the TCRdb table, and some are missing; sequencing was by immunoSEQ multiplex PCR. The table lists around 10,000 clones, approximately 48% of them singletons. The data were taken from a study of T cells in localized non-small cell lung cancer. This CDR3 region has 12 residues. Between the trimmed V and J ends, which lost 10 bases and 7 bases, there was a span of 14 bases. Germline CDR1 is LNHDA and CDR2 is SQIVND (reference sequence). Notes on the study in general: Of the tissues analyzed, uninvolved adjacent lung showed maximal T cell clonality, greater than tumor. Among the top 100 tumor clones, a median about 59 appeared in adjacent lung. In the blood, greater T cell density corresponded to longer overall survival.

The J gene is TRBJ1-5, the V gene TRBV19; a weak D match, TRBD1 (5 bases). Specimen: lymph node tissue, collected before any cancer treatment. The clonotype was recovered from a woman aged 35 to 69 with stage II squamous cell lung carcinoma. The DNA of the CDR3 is TGTGCCACCCGGGGGGAGAGGCAGCCCCAGCATTTT. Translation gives CATRGERQPQHF.